The 15 T cell receptor beta chains presented below share a single source sample, sequenced in a study of cytomegalovirus exposure and HLA in healthy donors. The PCR used 60 Vbeta and 13 Jbeta primers. Repertoires were generated with immunoSEQ multiplex PCR, while TCRdb's copy carries only in-frame clones and drops some. The sample includes some 110,000 clones. The sample was PBMCs. The source is a man aged 35 to 55 in good health and CMV-seropositive.

The chain carries TRBV5-1 and TRBJ2-5; tentative D call: TRBD1 (7 bases). The CDR3 loop spans 15 amino acids. Looked up from germline, CDR1 is SGHRS and CDR2 is YFSETQ. V shed 2 bases and J shed 4 bases, with 15 bases lying between them. CDR3 sequence reads: CASSFTAGGTETQYF. CDR3 in DNA: TGCGCCAGCAGCTTCACGGCAGGGGGGACAGAGACCCAGTACTTC. Supplemented by reference TRBV5-1 and TRBJ2-5, the full variable domain reads KAGVTQTPRYLIKTRGQQVTLSCSPISGHRSVSWYQQTPGQGLQFLFEYFSETQRNKGNFPGRFSGRQFSNSRSEMNVSTLELGDSALYLCASSFTAGGTETQYFGPGTRLLVL.

V is TRBV5-1 and J is TRBJ2-7; perhaps TRBD1 as D (6 bases). The CDR3 sequence is 14 residues long. The V gene's germline CDR1 is SGHRS and CDR2 YFSETQ. With 7 bases removed from V and 2 bases from J, the gap between germline ends came to 16 bases. For the CDR3, the DNA is TGCGCCAGCGGAAGAACAGGGTTAACCTACGAGCAGTACTTC. Translating it yields CASGRTGLTYEQYF.

The V gene is TRBV19, the J gene TRBJ1-1; D is perhaps TRBD1 (5 bases). From germline, CDR1 is LNHDA and CDR2 SQIVND (reference sequence). The CDR3 length is 13 residues. Trimming stripped 2 bases from V and 5 bases from J, with 9 bases between. The CDR3 reads CASSISGLTEAFF. The CDR3 DNA is TGTGCCAGTAGTATATCAGGGCTTACTGAAGCTTTCTTT.

The chain recombines TRBV27 with TRBJ2-2; the match to TRBD2 covers 10 bases. The CDR3 loop spans 16 amino acids. The germline V gene has CDR1 MNHEY and CDR2 SMNVEV (reference sequence). V gave up 4 bases and J gave up 2 bases; unmatched junction bases: 4. The CDR3 nucleotides read TGTGCCAGCAGTTCGCTAGCGGGAGTTAACACCGGGGAGCTGTTTTTT. Translation gives CASSSLAGVNTGELFF.

The chain has TRBV5-6 and TRBJ2-1; weak D call: TRBD1 (6 bases). Trimming shortened V by 4 bases and J by 9 bases, and 14 bases separated the two germline ends. The germline gives CDR1 SGHDT, CDR2 YYEEEE. This CDR3 is 13 amino acids long. CDR3 sequence reads: CASSGTGTGEQFF. DNA for the CDR3: TGTGCCAGCAGCGGTACAGGGACGGGTGAGCAGTTCTTC. The full variable domain, with the rest looked up from reference TRBV5-6 and TRBJ2-1, is DAGVTQSPTHLIKTRGQQVTLRCSPKSGHDTVSWYQQALGQGPQFIFQYYEEEERQRGNFPDRFSGHQFPNYSSELNVNALLLGDSALYLCASSGTGTGEQFFGPGTRLTVL.

V and J are TRBV10-1 and TRBJ1-4; D is ambiguous. Germline lookup yields CDR1 WNHNN and CDR2 SYGVQD (reference sequence). This CDR3 is 15 amino acids long. V dropped 0 bases and J dropped 10 bases, with 15 bases sitting between them. DNA of the CDR3: TGCGCCAGCAGTGAGTCGGACTCGGTAGCTGGAAAACTGTTTTTT. Its protein is CASSESDSVAGKLFF.

The V gene is TRBV28, the J gene TRBJ1-1; no firm D call. This CDR3 has 13 residues. With 1 base removed from V and 4 bases from J, the gap between germline ends came to 7 bases. Looked up from germline, CDR1 is MDHEN and CDR2 is SYDVKM. The CDR3 protein is CASSLSVATEAFF. CDR3 coding DNA: TGTGCCAGCAGTTTATCAGTCGCCACTGAAGCTTTCTTT. The full variable domain, its missing parts supplied by reference TRBV28 and TRBJ1-1, is DVKVTQSSRYLVKRTGEKVFLECVQDMDHENMFWYRQDPGLGLRLIYFSYDVKMKEKGDIPEGYSVSREKKERFSLILESASTNQTSMYLCASSLSVATEAFFGQGTRLTVV.

The genes are TRBV5-1 and TRBJ2-7, with unresolved D. V was pared by 0 bases and J by 0 bases, with 10 bases between. CDR3 length equals 15 residues. Germline V CDR1 and CDR2: SGHRS, YFSETQ. Here the CDR3 DNA reads TGCGCCAGCAGCTTGGGTCTATCACTCTCCTACGAGCAGTACTTC. Its translation is CASSLGLSLSYEQYF. Together with reference TRBV5-1 and TRBJ2-7, the CDR3 gives the full variable domain: KAGVTQTPRYLIKTRGQQVTLSCSPISGHRSVSWYQQTPGQGLQFLFEYFSETQRNKGNFPGRFSGRQFSNSRSEMNVSTLELGDSALYLCASSLGLSLSYEQYFGPGTRLTVT.

The V gene is TRBV5-1, the J gene TRBJ1-2, with D perhaps TRBD1 (5 bases). The CDR3 covers 14 residues. Germline V CDR1 and CDR2: SGHRS, YFSETQ. The V end was cut by 5 bases, the J end by 5 bases, with 16 bases between. The CDR3 sequence: CASRSGPGPYGYTF. Written as DNA, the CDR3 is TGCGCCAGCAGGTCCGGTCCAGGGCCATATGGCTACACCTTC.

The chain uses TRBV28 and TRBJ2-7; no reliable D call. The CDR3 has 14 residues. Germline V gene data show CDR1 as MDHEN and CDR2 as SYDVKM. Trimming removed 2 bases at V and 0 bases at J, with 8 bases between. CDR3 residues: CASSLTGGSYEQYF. For the CDR3, the DNA is TGTGCCAGCAGTTTAACTGGCGGCTCCTACGAGCAGTACTTC.

This chain uses TRBV7-9 with TRBJ1-1; TRBD1 matches 11 bases. This CDR3 has 13 residues. In germline, CDR1 is SEHNR, CDR2 FQNEAQ (reference sequence). The trim removed 5 bases at V and 6 bases at J, leaving 2 bases unmatched. The CDR3: CASSEGQGAEAFF. Here the CDR3 DNA reads TGTGCCAGCAGCGAGGGACAGGGGGCTGAAGCTTTCTTT.

This rearrangement joins TRBV29-1 to TRBJ1-1; 7 bases are shared with TRBD1. Germline V gene sequence: CDR1 SQVTM, CDR2 ANQGSEA. Germline trimming cut 5 bases from V and 4 bases from J; bases unmatched to any gene: 4. CDR3 length equals 12 residues. This CDR3 reads CSVSPGGTEAFF. Written as DNA, the CDR3 is TGCAGCGTTTCCCCAGGGGGCACTGAAGCTTTCTTT.

This chain joins TRBV6-5 and TRBJ1-2; 7 bases agree with TRBD1. The germline CDR1 and CDR2 sequences are MNHEY and SVGAGI. The CDR3 runs 12 residues. Trimming at V came to 8 bases and at J to 5 bases, leaving 5 bases not matched to a gene. Here the CDR3 reads CASGDRAYGYTF. In DNA, the CDR3 is TGTGCCAGCGGAGACAGGGCTTATGGCTACACCTTC.

This chain connects TRBV29-1 to TRBJ2-7; D is perhaps TRBD1 (6 bases). CDR1 is SQVTM and CDR2 is ANQGSEA in the germline V gene. V gave up 3 bases and J gave up 3 bases, with 12 bases separating them. CDR3 length: 13 residues. Here the CDR3 reads CSVELTGNYEQYF. For the CDR3, the DNA is TGCAGCGTTGAGCTGACAGGTAACTACGAGCAGTACTTC.

The CDR3 region is CAISVLALYEQYF. The CDR3 bases are TGTGCCATCAGTGTACTAGCTCTCTACGAGCAGTACTTC. This sequence joins TRBV10-3 and TRBJ2-7; a possible D gene is TRBD2 (6 bases). Per the germline V gene, CDR1 is ENHRY and CDR2 is SYGVKD. CDR3 length: 13 amino acids. Between the trimmed V and J ends, which lost 4 bases and 3 bases, there was a span of 10 bases.